The TCR beta chain under discussion was sequenced for a study of early T cells in non-severe SARS-CoV-2 infection (dated by TCRdb to 2020 to 2023). With respect to the entire study: Bulk RNA from unsorted whole blood was used for TCR sequencing, so alpha and beta chains could not be paired. Beyond this particular receptor, the publication reports: VDJdb matching was skewed toward anti-spike CD8 responses, so virus-specific expansions were likely underestimated and private and CD4 specificities were missed.

Inclusive of the bounding cysteine and phenylalanine, the CDR3 is 16 residues long. Just the 48-base CDR3 DNA is kept, in frame starting at base 1. Deletion took 5 bases off V and 10 bases off J, with a span of 21 bases between the germline ends. Based on the germline V gene (reference sequence), the CDR1 and CDR2 sequences are MNHEY and SMNVEV. The library was prepared using 5' RACE. The run used a NextSeq 500. The TCR library protocol attached unique molecular identifiers to individual cDNA molecules to correct for sequencing error and PCR bias. Sequencing covered both TCR alpha and beta chains, and within each sample the abundances of alpha and beta sequences were tightly co-correlated. The study's processing was this. Decombinator V4 was used to perform V gene, J gene and CDR3 annotation of TCR sequences. Expanded TCRs were defined as changing significantly between any two time points under a Poisson model with p below 0.0001. TCR abundances were normalised to the total number of TCRs sequenced in each sample and reported as counts per million. TRAV1-2 paired with TRAJ12, TRAJ20 or TRAJ33 defined MAIT TCRs, while TRAV10 paired with TRAJ18 defined iNKT TCRs. A search of VDJdb, accessed on 1 November 2021, was run for TCRs annotated to CMV, EBV and SARS-CoV-2, with TCRs annotated for multiple antigens excluded. Clones were called with MiXCR by TCRdb after fastp trimmed the public reads at Q25, and only in-frame beta chains were retained. For every CDR3 protein sequence, its rows merge into one entry that carries the most common genes and DNA. The V and J calls follow TCRdb's processing rather than the paper's. The sample profile shows some 98,000 distinct CDR3 sequences; roughly 17% of them were found once. The top ten clonotypes cover roughly 1.3% of the sample.

This clonotype was counted a few times. It has no known antigen specificity. No much larger clonotype is one base removed from it; base qualities were not supplied. A case-control design nested within a healthcare worker cohort in London, UK, was used, with weekly nasopharyngeal swab PCR tests and blood sampling performed. Healthcare workers were recruited between 23 and 31 March 2020, during the week of the UK lockdown, and were followed weekly for up to about 15 weeks. The clonotype comes from an adult who was a healthcare worker with PCR-confirmed SARS-CoV-2 infection or an uninfected control (not recorded which). Sequencing was carried out using whole blood. Rearrangement joined TRBV27 to TRBJ1-6; the D segment could be TRBD1, given 6 matching bases. The CDR3 corresponds to CASSSYRAGLRSPLHF. The sequenced DNA: TGTGCCAGCAGTAGTTACAGGGCAGGCCTCCGGTCACCCCTCCACTTT.